Each of the 28 T cell receptor beta chains below was sequenced from the same sample in a study of T cells in women clearing cervical HPV infection. TCRdb keeps only in-frame clones here, not all; method: immunoSEQ multiplex PCR. This sample's clone table lists around 31,000 clones. The sample consisted of blood buffy coat. The receptors shown here come from a woman aged 18-70 years with a cervical HPV16 infection that either progressed to CIN3+ or cleared (not recorded which).

Remarks on this clone: The CDR3 extends 3 residues past the end of the read, so its final part is completed from the germline J gene. This chain links TRBV6-2 or TRBV6-3 with TRBJ1-2; D perhaps matches TRBD1 (6 bases). Trimming removed 5 bases at V and 2 bases at J, with 9 bases between. The CDR3 length is 13 residues. CDR1 and CDR2 from the germline V gene are MNHEY and SVGEGT. Incomplete CDR3 DNA: TGTGCCAGCAGTCTGGACAGCAACTATGGC. It codes for CASSLDSNYG. The whole CDR3 protein is CASSLDSNYGYTF.

As regards this clone: The junction and the germline gene differ at one end; a read error may be behind it. Read sequence stops 3 residues before the CDR3 end, and the germline J gene provides the missing end. The genes are TRBV6-1 and TRBJ1-2; tentatively, D is TRBD1 (5 bases). Germline CDR1 MNHNS, CDR2 SASEGT. CDR3 length equals 13 residues. CDR3 region: CASSGRGDYDYTF. CDR3 DNA (partial): TGTGCCAGCAGTGGACGGGGGGACTATGAC.

Of note for this clone: The CDR3 end lies 3 residues beyond the end of the read and is filled in from the germline J gene. The chain recombines TRBV7-8 with TRBJ2-2; 10 bases agree with TRBD2. CDR1 and CDR2 from the germline V gene are SGHVS and FQNEAQ. The J segment lost 3 bases and the V segment lost 6 bases, leaving 10 bases of the junction unmatched. The CDR3 is made up of 17 amino acids. The sequenced CDR3 bases are TGTGCCAGCAGGCCAACTAGCGGGAAAGGCGACACCGGGGAG. Encoded protein: CASRPTSGKGDTGE. The whole CDR3 region reads CASRPTSGKGDTGELFF.

Regarding this clone: The observed sequence ends 3 residues before the CDR3 terminus, with the missing tail filled in from the germline J gene. This sequence joins TRBV18 and TRBJ1-2, with D unclear. Per the germline V gene, CDR1 is KGHSH and CDR2 is LQKENI. The CDR3 consists of 16 residues. CDR3 sequence: CASSRLAGDPTDTYTF. CDR3 DNA, as far as it was read: TGTGCCAGCTCACGCTTAGCGGGAGACCCCACAGATACC.

Remarks on this clone: The CDR3 end falls 3 residues outside the read, so it is completed with the germline J gene. The chain couples TRBV20-1 to TRBJ1-1, with 7 bases lining up with TRBD1. The CDR3 loop spans 13 amino acids. Germline lookup yields CDR1 DFQATT and CDR2 SNEGSKA (reference sequence). V shed 5 bases, J shed 6 bases, and the junction held 9 bases outside the gene matches. CDR3 DNA, as far as it was read: TGCAGTGCTTTCAGACAGGGTAGGGCTGAA. This codes for CSAFRQGRAE. The full CDR3 sequence reads CSAFRQGRAEAFF.

Remarks on this clone: The read ends 3 residues shy of where the CDR3 ends; the end is completed using the germline J gene. The chain has TRBV7-2 and TRBJ2-1; TRBD2 matches 13 bases. The junction had 3 bases not matched to a gene; V was cut back by 4 bases and J by 6 bases. The length of the CDR3 is 15 residues. Germline assignment: CDR1 SGHTA and CDR2 FQGNSA. The chain's CDR3 is CASSSRTSGGNEQFF. The CDR3 bases that were read are TGTGCCAGCAGCTCCAGGACTAGCGGGGGCAATGAG.

With regard to this clone: One junction end does not reproduce the germline sequence, and a read error may be involved. The read ends 3 residues early relative to the CDR3; the germline J gene fills the gap. The chain joins TRBV7-2 to TRBJ1-2, with D unclear. CDR3 length: 14 residues. The germline gives CDR1 SGHTA, CDR2 FQGNSA. The sequenced CDR3 bases are TGTGCCAGCAGCTTAAGCGGGAGGACCTATGAC. Its protein is CASSLSGRTYD. In full, the CDR3 reads CASSLSGRTYDYTF.

Points on this clone: The read terminates 3 residues before the CDR3 end, so the remaining end is supplied by the germline J gene. The V call is TRBV7-6, the J call TRBJ1-2, with TRBD1 matching 9 bases. This CDR3 has 15 amino acids. The germline V gene encodes CDR1 SGHVS and CDR2 FNYEAQ. Incomplete CDR3 DNA: TGTGCCAGCAGCTCTACAGGGGGCTCGCTTGTGGGC. Amino acid sequence: CASSSTGGSLVG. The whole CDR3 protein reads CASSSTGGSLVGYTF.

Comment on this clone: The read ends 3 residues early relative to the CDR3; the germline J gene fills the gap. The rearrangement uses TRBV29-1 and TRBJ2-1; 13 positions agree with TRBD2. CDR1 is SQVTM, CDR2 ANQGSEA, per germline. This CDR3 comprises 17 residues. After removal of 5 bases from V and 2 bases from J, the junction contained 9 bases not matched to a gene. The CDR3 loop reads CSVTSGRARWTYNEQFF. The covered CDR3 bases are TGCAGCGTTACTAGCGGGAGGGCCCGATGGACCTACAATGAG.

As to this clone: Coverage ceases 3 residues before the CDR3 finishes, and the germline J gene fills in the end. V gene TRBV6-1 combines with J gene TRBJ1-3; the D gene is possibly TRBD1 (6 bases). Germline-derived CDR1 and CDR2 are MNHNS and SASEGT. This CDR3 contains 16 residues. V dropped 2 bases and J dropped 0 bases, with 11 bases sitting between them. The sequenced part of the CDR3 DNA is TGTGCCAGCAGTGAATTATCAGGGGACTCTGGAAACACC. This gives the protein CASSELSGDSGNT. The full CDR3 sequence reads CASSELSGDSGNTIYF.

Worth noting for this clone: Sequencing ends 3 residues short of the CDR3 end; the germline J gene provides the rest. This rearrangement joins TRBV20-1 to TRBJ2-3; perhaps TRBD1 as D (6 bases). Germline-derived CDR1 and CDR2 are DFQATT and SNEGSKA (reference sequence). The CDR3 has 14 amino acids. CDR3 DNA (partial): TGCAGTGCCGTCCCAGACAGGTTAAATCAGCCG. It specifies CSAVPDRLNQP. The entire CDR3 is CSAVPDRLNQPQYF.

As regards this clone: The read halts 3 residues ahead of the CDR3 end, with the missing end drawn from the germline J gene. The gene calls are TRBV5-1 and TRBJ2-3; TRBD2 might be the D (6 bases). The V gene's germline CDR1 is SGHRS and CDR2 YFSETQ. V dropped 6 bases and J dropped 0 bases, with 14 bases sitting between them. The CDR3 sequence is 15 residues long. The CDR3 DNA, read in part, is TGCGCCAGCAACGAGCGGGTGTCTAGCACAGATACG. Translated, it gives CASNERVSSTDT. The entire CDR3 sequence reads CASNERVSSTDTQYF.

About this clone: The sequence runs out 3 residues before the end of the CDR3; the remainder is reconstructed from the germline J gene. V and J are TRBV11-2 and TRBJ1-4; weak D call: TRBD1 (5 bases). Germline values: CDR1 SGHAT, CDR2 FQNNGV. The CDR3 sequence is 13 residues long. V was cut by 4 bases and J by 10 bases, with 13 bases left in between. The part of the CDR3 DNA that was read is TGTGCCAGCAGCTCCCCCAGGGTTGGAAAA. It codes for CASSSPRVGK. The complete CDR3 reads CASSSPRVGKLFF.

Note on this clone: The read finishes 3 residues shy of the CDR3 end, and the germline J gene is used to complete it. The sample contains more than one DNA sequence encoding this CDR3. The V and J genes are TRBV7-3 and TRBJ2-3; 7 bases are a match to TRBD2. Germline assignment: CDR1 SGHTA and CDR2 FQGTGA. There are 15 residues in the CDR3. V was pared by 2 bases and J by 4 bases, with 6 bases of the junction left unmatched. CDR3 sequence: CASSLGGGSADTQYF. The sequenced CDR3 bases are TGTGCCAGCAGCTTAGGCGGGGGATCTGCAGATACG. Variable domain in full (rest from reference TRBV7-3 and TRBJ2-3): GAGVSQTPSNKVTEKGKYVELRCDPISGHTALYWYRQSLGQGPEFLIYFQGTGAADDSGLPNDRFFAVRPEGSVSTLKIQRTERGDSAVYLCASSLGGGSADTQYFGPGTRLTVL.

Note on this clone: The DNA ends 3 residues before the CDR3 does, and the rest of the CDR3 is filled in from the germline J gene. The rearrangement joins TRBV18 to TRBJ2-2; 11 bases align to TRBD2. Germline V gene data show CDR1 as KGHSH and CDR2 as LQKENI. The length of the CDR3 is 15 residues. The ends lost 3 bases at V and 7 bases at J; junction bases unmatched: 4. The CDR3 protein is CASSPSGGADGELFF. CDR3 DNA, as far as it was read: TGTGCCAGCTCACCTAGCGGGGGGGCCGACGGGGAG.

As for this clone: The sequence runs out 3 residues before the end of the CDR3; the remainder is reconstructed from the germline J gene. This chain uses TRBV5-6 with TRBJ2-3, with a tentative D call TRBD1 (6 bases). Trimming cost V 1 base and J 2 bases, with 8 bases left between them. CDR3 length: 14 residues. The germline gives CDR1 SGHDT, CDR2 YYEEEE. The CDR3 bases that were read are TGTGCCAGCAGCTTGCCAGGGGCCACAGATACG. Translated, it gives CASSLPGATDT. From start to end, the CDR3 is CASSLPGATDTQYF.

For this clone: The CDR3 end lies 3 residues beyond the end of the read and is filled in from the germline J gene. The chain links TRBV5-6 to TRBJ2-1, with D possibly TRBD2 on 6 matching bases. V was pared by 4 bases and J by 4 bases, with 12 bases between. Germline V CDR1 and CDR2: SGHDT, YYEEEE. The CDR3 runs to 14 residues. The CDR3: CASSRDWSYNEQFF. The DNA read from the CDR3 is TGTGCCAGCAGCCGGGACTGGAGTTACAATGAG.

With respect to this clone: The missing CDR3 end, 3 residues past where the read stops, is filled in from the germline J gene. This sequence joins TRBV30 and TRBJ2-6; D unclear. V was shortened by 8 bases and J by 3 bases, with 5 bases between the two germline ends. Looked up from germline, CDR1 is GTSNPN and CDR2 is SVGIG (reference sequence). The length of the CDR3 is 11 residues. The covered CDR3 bases are TGTGCCAGCCGTGGGGCCAACGTC. Translated: CASRGANV. From start to end, the CDR3 is CASRGANVLTF. Drawing the rest from reference TRBV30 and TRBJ2-6, the complete variable domain is SQTIHQWPATLVQPVGSPLSLECTVEGTSNPNLYWYRQAAGRGLQLLFYSVGIGQISSEVPQNLSASRPQDRQFILSSKKLLLSDSGFYLCASRGANVLTFGAGSRLTVL.

About this clone: The CDR3 end is not reached by the read, which stops 3 residues before it; the germline J gene fills it in. The gene calls are TRBV11-2 and TRBJ1-1, with D maybe TRBD1 (5 bases). Germline V gene sequence: CDR1 SGHAT, CDR2 FQNNGV. This CDR3 has 14 residues. Deletions cut 8 bases from V and 4 bases from J, with 17 bases between. CDR3 DNA, as far as it was read: TGTGCCAGCGGGAAGGGTCAGGGATTCACTGAA. Its translation is CASGKGQGFTE. Given in full, the CDR3 is CASGKGQGFTEAFF.

Concerning this clone itself: Coverage ceases 3 residues before the CDR3 finishes, and the germline J gene fills in the end. The rearrangement uses TRBV7-8 and TRBJ2-1; 8 positions agree with TRBD2. V lost 3 bases and J lost 9; bases outside the gene matches: 13. Germline-derived CDR1 and CDR2 are SGHVS and FQNEAQ. The CDR3 is 16 amino acids. This chain's CDR3 is CASSFRTSPIYGEQFF. The CDR3 bases that were read are TGTGCCAGCAGCTTCCGGACTAGCCCCATATACGGTGAG.

Comments on this clone: With the read ending 3 residues before the CDR3 end, the germline J gene is used to fill in that end. The J gene is TRBJ1-6, the V gene TRBV10-3, with no clear D. Trimming removed 7 bases at V and 0 bases at J, with 10 bases between. The CDR3 consists of 15 residues. Germline V gene data show CDR1 as ENHRY and CDR2 as SYGVKD. CDR3 loop: CAIKAESSYNSPLHF. The DNA read from the CDR3 is TGTGCCATCAAGGCCGAGAGCTCCTATAATTCACCC.

A note on this clone: At one end, the junction sequence differs from germline, possibly due to a read error. Other nucleotide sequences from this sample produce the same CDR3. This CDR3 reads CASSLTGSGNTIYF. The part of the CDR3 DNA that was read is TGTGCCAGCAGCTTAACAGGGTCTGGAAACACG. The genes are TRBV7-6 and TRBJ1-3, with D perhaps TRBD1 (6 bases). The sequenced fragment ends 3 residues before the CDR3 boundary, so the rest is inferred from the germline J gene. This CDR3 spans 14 amino acids. The germline gives CDR1 SGHVS, CDR2 FNYEAQ.

Details on this clone: The junction differs from germline at one of its ends, possibly a read error. The sequenced CDR3 bases are TGTGCCCGTAGTGGCCCGGACAACTCCTACGAG. This encodes CARSGPDNSYE. The whole CDR3 region reads CARSGPDNSYEQYF. The chain links TRBV19 to TRBJ2-7; weak D call: TRBD1 (5 bases). The read halts 3 residues ahead of the CDR3 end, with the missing end drawn from the germline J gene. CDR1 and CDR2 from the germline V gene are LNHDA and SQIVND (reference sequence). The CDR3 loop spans 14 amino acids.

Details on this clone: The CDR3 end lies 3 residues beyond the end of the read and is filled in from the germline J gene. The V gene is TRBV7-9, the J gene TRBJ2-2; 8 bases are shared with TRBD1. This CDR3 has 14 residues. Germline V gene lookup returns CDR1 SEHNR and CDR2 FQNEAQ (reference sequence). CDR3 amino acids: CASSLDRANEKLFF. Partial CDR3 DNA: TGTGCCAGCAGCTTGGACAGGGCTAATGAAAAG.

Remarks on this clone: The missing CDR3 end, 3 residues past where the read stops, is filled in from the germline J gene. This chain joins TRBV19 and TRBJ2-3, with 9 bases aligning to TRBD1. J was trimmed by 5 bases and V by 6 bases; bases with no gene match: 9. Germline CDR1 LNHDA, CDR2 SQIVND (reference sequence). The CDR3 spans 15 residues. The chain's CDR3 is CASSPRDRVRDTQYF. The part of the CDR3 DNA that was read is TGTGCCAGTAGCCCACGGGACAGGGTGAGAGATACG.

A remark on this clone: The junction shows a germline mismatch at one end, possibly a read error. The sequenced fragment ends 3 residues before the CDR3 boundary, so the rest is inferred from the germline J gene. The chain employs TRBV19 and TRBJ1-5; TRBD1 matches at 7 bases. This CDR3 comprises 13 residues. The germline CDR1 and CDR2 sequences are LNHDA and SQIVND (reference sequence). The CDR3 sequence is CASKGGQYQPQHF. The covered CDR3 bases are TGTGCGAGTAAAGGGGGACAGTATCAGCCC.

Regarding this clone: The DNA ends 3 residues before the CDR3 does, and the rest of the CDR3 is filled in from the germline J gene. This chain connects TRBV6-1 to TRBJ2-3, with 12 bases identical to TRBD2. The CDR3 length is 15 residues. In germline, CDR1 is MNHNS, CDR2 SASEGT. J lost 4 bases, V lost 2 bases, and 1 base had no gene match. This CDR3 is CASSETSGGPDTQYF. The covered CDR3 bases are TGTGCCAGCAGTGAAACTAGCGGGGGGCCAGATACG.

On this clone itself: The DNA ends 3 residues before the CDR3 does, and the rest of the CDR3 is filled in from the germline J gene. The V call is TRBV28, the J call TRBJ2-7; D is ambiguous. Trimming cost V 8 bases and J 3 bases, with 20 bases left between them. CDR1 is MDHEN and CDR2 is SYDVKM in the germline V gene. The CDR3 runs to 15 residues. Partial CDR3 DNA: TGTGCCAGCGGCCCCAGAATCCTCCTCAACTACGAG. This sequence encodes CASGPRILLNYE. The complete CDR3 reads CASGPRILLNYEQYF.